This T cell receptor beta chain stems from a study of shared clonotypes between healthy human individuals. Study information: Plates per donor: three CD4 naive, three CD4 memory, two CD8 naive, one CD8 memory.

Regarding this clone: Its target is not known.

The material for each subset, its genomic DNA, was split evenly across several immunoSEQ plates. Measured with immunoSEQ multiplex PCR; TCRdb has only the in-frame clones, and not every one. The profile covers around 600,000 clones, with 85% to 95% appearing a single time and 0.095% to 0.14% taken by the ten largest. Study-wide results and limits: Though the depth was large, rarefaction showed that sorted-subset sequencing was incomplete.

CDR1 and CDR2 from the germline V gene are SGDLS and YYNGEE. V was trimmed by 3 bases and J by 0 bases, leaving 13 bases between them. This CDR3 contains 15 residues. The naive CD8 fraction comprised CD45RO-negative cells positively selected for CCR7 and excluded terminally differentiated effector memory CD45RA+ cells. Nashville, Tennessee was home to all donors, who were Caucasian adults. This chain links TRBV9 with TRBJ2-7, with D perhaps TRBD2 (5 bases). The sequence derives from a woman younger than 45 in good health. Sequencing used naive CD8+ T cells sorted from blood. The CDR3 here is CASSAGGSSSYEQYF. CDR3 DNA sequence: TGTGCCAGCAGCGCAGGCGGGTCCTCCTCCTACGAGCAGTACTTC.